This T cell receptor (beta chain) was documented in a study of cytomegalovirus exposure and HLA in healthy donors. 60 Vbeta and 13 Jbeta primers were used in PCR. Profiled with immunoSEQ multiplex PCR; TCRdb holds only in-frame clones, not every one. The table lists a few hundred thousand clones, 77% of them singletons, with less than 3.5% in the top ten. This clone was picked up a small number of times. The antigen remains undetermined. The CDR3 spans 13 residues. Germline-derived CDR1 and CDR2 are GTSNPN and SVGIG (reference sequence). V shed 1 base and J 2 bases; nucleotides not matched to a gene: 0. Whole-study findings and limits: Researchers reported in a later analysis that a missense DCLRE1C variant was tied to TCR beta V- and J-gene trimming. Cytomegalovirus association was assigned to approximately 180 TCR beta chains.

This TCR came from a woman aged 60-75 years in good health and CMV-seropositive. Sequencing input: PBMCs. The chain has TRBV30 and TRBJ2-7; TRBD2 aligns across 9 bases. The CDR3: CAWSGTSAYEQYF. CDR3 coding DNA: TGTGCCTGGAGTGGGACTAGCGCCTACGAGCAGTACTTC.